These T cell receptor beta chains were read from a single sample in a study of blood T cells in healthy people across ages. TCRdb reanalysed the 5' RACE reads using MiXCR and keeps one entry per CDR3 protein. The sample lists approximately 900,000 distinct CDR3 sequences, roughly 50% occurring once. Sequencing was performed on blood. These TCRs come from a man younger than 45 in good health. Each CDR3 is given with its conserved first and last residue. D genes are given only for firm matches. Size values are once, few and many counts, or a class for expanded clones, and some rows have none.

>TRBV12-3/TRBV12-4|.|18|TRBJ2-1|TRBD2
CASSLTSGGASSYNEQFF
TGTGCCAGCAGTTTGACTAGCGGGGGGGCTAGCTCCTACAATGAGCAGTTCTTC
>TRBV5-6|.|14|TRBJ2-7|TRBD1
CAGSTGTGFYEQYF
TGTGCCGGCAGCACCGGGACAGGGTTTTACGAGCAGTACTTC
>TRBV9|few|15|TRBJ2-3|TRBD2
CASSVAGGAIDTQYF
TGTGCCAGCAGCGTAGCGGGGGGGGCCATAGATACGCAGTATTTT
>TRBV7-3|.|14|TRBJ2-3|TRBD2
CASIPRTSSNTQYF
TGTGCCAGCATTCCCCGGACTAGCTCCAATACGCAGTATTTT
>TRBV4-3|.|17|TRBJ2-3|TRBD1
CASSQDWAGGAEDTQYF
TGCGCCAGCAGCCAAGATTGGGCAGGGGGCGCGGAAGATACGCAGTATTTT
>TRBV6-2/TRBV6-3|.|16|TRBJ2-3|.
CASAEEEREYTDTQYF
TGTGCCAGCGCGGAAGAAGAAAGGGAGTACACAGATACGCAGTATTTT
>TRBV30|.|13|TRBJ1-5|.
CAWRQRVNQPQHF
TGTGCCTGGAGACAGAGAGTAAATCAGCCCCAGCATTTT
>TRBV7-3|few|18|TRBJ2-1|.
CASSPSLTGGISYNEQFF
TGTGCCAGCAGCCCCTCCCTGACAGGCGGGATATCCTACAATGAGCAGTTCTTC
>TRBV3-1|.|15|TRBJ1-1|.
CASSQDYGKNTEAFF
TGTGCCAGCAGCCAAGATTATGGGAAGAACACTGAAGCTTTCTTT
>TRBV29-1|.|13|TRBJ1-1|TRBD1
CSVVDRGHTEAFF
TGCAGCGTCGTCGACAGGGGGCATACTGAAGCTTTCTTT
>TRBV20-1|few|14|TRBJ2-3|.
CSARQDPAADTQYF
TGCAGTGCTAGACAAGATCCCGCCGCAGATACGCAGTATTTT
>TRBV28|.|14|TRBJ1-2|TRBD1
CASRGGGTGYGYTF
TGTGCCAGCCGTGGGGGTGGGACAGGGTATGGCTACACCTTC
>TRBV20-1|few|16|TRBJ1-6|.
CSARVGLPTNNSPLHF
TGCAGTGCTAGAGTGGGGCTTCCCACCAATAATTCACCCCTCCACTTT
>TRBV12-3/TRBV12-4|few|13|TRBJ1-1|.
CASRGSGGTEAFF
TGTGCCAGCAGGGGGTCGGGGGGCACTGAAGCTTTCTTT
>TRBV4-2|.|13|TRBJ2-5|.
CASSQEKWETQYF
TGTGCCAGCAGCCAAGAAAAGTGGGAGACCCAGTACTTC
>TRBV5-1|.|14|TRBJ2-7|.
CASSLAGNYYEQYF
TGCGCCAGCAGCTTGGCAGGGAACTACTACGAGCAGTACTTC
>TRBV10-3|.|15|TRBJ1-4|TRBD1
CAIRSPGQGNEKLFF
TGTGCCATCAGAAGTCCGGGACAGGGGAATGAAAAACTGTTTTTT
>TRBV11-3|many|17|TRBJ1-1|TRBD1
CASSLGATGGSGTEAFF
TGTGCCAGCAGCTTAGGGGCTACAGGGGGCTCGGGCACTGAAGCTTTCTTT
>TRBV7-9|.|15|TRBJ2-1|TRBD1
CASSQDREYRNEQFF
TGTGCCAGCAGCCAAGACAGGGAGTATCGCAATGAGCAGTTCTTC
>TRBV5-1|few|13|TRBJ1-1|TRBD1
CASSSGQGQGAFF
TGCGCCAGCAGCTCGGGACAGGGGCAGGGAGCTTTCTTT
>TRBV27|few|13|TRBJ2-1|.
CASSYRLVNEQFF
TGTGCCAGCAGCTACCGACTAGTCAATGAGCAGTTCTTC
>TRBV24-1|.|14|TRBJ2-1|.
CATSDSWSINEQFF
TGTGCCACCAGTGATTCTTGGAGTATCAATGAGCAGTTCTTC
>TRBV20-1|once|19|TRBJ2-5|TRBD2
CSARGPSGRNSLAQETQYF
TGCAGTGCTAGAGGCCCAAGCGGGAGGAACTCCCTGGCCCAAGAGACCCAGTACTTC
>TRBV29-1|.|15|TRBJ2-7|.
CSVEDPTQNTYEQYF
TGCAGCGTTGAAGATCCGACACAGAATACCTACGAGCAGTACTTC
>TRBV12-3/TRBV12-4|.|15|TRBJ2-7|.
CAGSFRGTGRYEQYF
TGTGCCGGCAGTTTCAGAGGGACTGGCCGCTACGAGCAGTACTTC
>TRBV3-1|.|15|TRBJ2-3|.
CASSQVVLGPDTQYF
TGTGCCAGCAGCCAAGTAGTATTAGGTCCAGATACGCAGTATTTT
>TRBV6-1|.|15|TRBJ1-2|.
CASRSGDRDVGGYTF
TGTGCCAGCAGGTCCGGGGACCGGGACGTTGGTGGCTACACCTTC
>TRBV10-3|.|14|TRBJ2-1|.
CASNSAGPNNEQFF
TGTGCCAGCAATTCTGCCGGGCCGAACAATGAGCAGTTCTTC
>TRBV29-1|many|12|TRBJ2-7|.
CSVQTGAYEQYF
TGCAGCGTCCAGACAGGCGCGTACGAGCAGTACTTC
>TRBV14|once|15|TRBJ2-3|.
CAGSQGGGITDTQYF
TGTGCCGGCAGCCAAGGAGGGGGGATTACAGATACGCAGTATTTT
>TRBV10-3|few|14|TRBJ2-1|TRBD2
CATQTSGSFAEQFF
TGTGCCACCCAGACTAGCGGGTCCTTCGCTGAGCAGTTCTTC
>TRBV5-5|.|14|TRBJ1-1|.
CASSSGHGNAEAFF
TGTGCCAGCAGCTCGGGACACGGAAACGCTGAAGCTTTCTTT
>TRBV13|.|14|TRBJ1-1|TRBD1
CASSEGAGNTEAFF
TGTGCCAGCAGCGAGGGGGCGGGGAACACTGAAGCTTTCTTT
>TRBV6-1|.|14|TRBJ2-3|.
CASLPQVASDTQYF
TGTGCCAGCCTACCACAGGTGGCGTCAGATACGCAGTATTTT
>TRBV7-9|.|13|TRBJ2-7|.
CASVVSSSYEQYF
TGTGCCAGCGTTGTGTCAAGCTCCTACGAGCAGTACTTC
>TRBV28|.|12|TRBJ2-1|.
CASSPTINEQFF
TGTGCCAGCAGCCCGACGATTAATGAGCAGTTCTTC
>TRBV6-1|once|17|TRBJ1-6|TRBD1
CASSEDGTGSYNSPLHF
TGTGCCAGCAGTGAAGATGGGACAGGATCCTATAATTCACCCCTCCACTTT
>TRBV6-2/TRBV6-3|.|17|TRBJ2-3|.
CASSYSNFDPSTDTQYF
TGTGCCAGCAGTTACTCGAACTTTGACCCTAGCACAGATACGCAGTATTTT
>TRBV5-1|many|14|TRBJ2-7|TRBD2
CASSLSSGNYEQYF
TGCGCCAGCAGCTTGTCTAGCGGGAACTACGAGCAGTACTTC
>TRBV4-2|.|17|TRBJ2-6|.
CASSQEIGDPGANVLTF
TGTGCCAGCAGCCAAGAGATAGGAGATCCTGGGGCCAACGTCCTGACTTTC
>TRBV24-1|.|13|TRBJ2-3|.
CATSDPQPDTQYF
TGTGCCACCAGTGATCCACAGCCAGATACGCAGTATTTT
>TRBV20-1|once|12|TRBJ2-7|.
CSAMGVSYEQYF
TGCAGTGCTATGGGGGTCTCCTACGAGCAGTACTTC
>TRBV20-1|.|15|TRBJ2-7|.
CSARDAGVGSYEQYF
TGCAGTGCTAGAGATGCGGGCGTTGGTTCCTACGAGCAGTACTTC